This TCR beta chain originates from a study of cytomegalovirus exposure and HLA in healthy donors. This clone was found a few times. The antigen is undetermined. Overall study results and limits: In a later analysis, several top co-occurrence clusters appeared linked to parvovirus B19, influenza, CMV and Epstein-Barr virus.

Researchers ran the PCR with 60 Vbeta and 13 Jbeta primers. Data came from immunoSEQ multiplex PCR; TCRdb stores just in-frame clones and leaves some out. This sample carries under 130,000 clones, around two thirds of them seen once, and the ten largest clones take less than 4.5%. The CDR3 runs to 16 residues. CDR1 and CDR2 (germline): SGHRS, YFSETQ. J gave up 6 bases and V 4 bases, and 13 bases lay outside the gene matches. The study sampled nominally healthy donors, though unrecorded immune exposures were likely. The specimen was PBMCs. This TCR derives from a man younger than 40 in good health and CMV-seropositive. The chain has TRBV5-1 and TRBJ2-7; TRBD1 matches 10 bases. The CDR3 DNA reads as TGCGCCAGCAGCGAGGACGTGGGGGGACAGGGGTCCGAGCAGTACTTC. Translated, it gives CASSEDVGGQGSEQYF.